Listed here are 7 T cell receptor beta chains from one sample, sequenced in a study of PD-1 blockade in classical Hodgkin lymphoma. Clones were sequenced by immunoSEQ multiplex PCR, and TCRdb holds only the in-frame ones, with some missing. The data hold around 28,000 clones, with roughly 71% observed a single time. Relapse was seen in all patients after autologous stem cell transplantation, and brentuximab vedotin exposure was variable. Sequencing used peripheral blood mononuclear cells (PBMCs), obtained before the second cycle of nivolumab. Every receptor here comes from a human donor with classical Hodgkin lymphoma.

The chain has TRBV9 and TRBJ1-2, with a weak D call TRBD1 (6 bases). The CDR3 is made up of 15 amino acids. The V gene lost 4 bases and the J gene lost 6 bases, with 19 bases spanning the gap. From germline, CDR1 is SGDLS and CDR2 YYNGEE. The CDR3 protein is CASSPENRVGDGYTF. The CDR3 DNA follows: TGTGCCAGCAGCCCTGAAAACAGGGTTGGAGATGGCTACACCTTC. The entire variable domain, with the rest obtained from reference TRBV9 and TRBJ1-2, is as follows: DSGVTQTPKHLITATGQRVTLRCSPRSGDLSVYWYQQSLDQGLQFLIQYYNGEERAKGNILERFSAQQFPDLHSELNLSSLELGDSALYFCASSPENRVGDGYTFGSGTRLTVV.

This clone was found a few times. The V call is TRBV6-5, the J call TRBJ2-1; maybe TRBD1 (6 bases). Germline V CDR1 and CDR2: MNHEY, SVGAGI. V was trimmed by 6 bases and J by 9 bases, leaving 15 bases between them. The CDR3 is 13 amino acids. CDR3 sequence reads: CASRLTQGSEQFF. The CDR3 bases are TGTGCCAGCAGACTTACGCAGGGGAGTGAGCAGTTCTTC.

CDR3 protein: CASSSQIRGRAQPQHF. The CDR3 DNA reads as TGTGCCAGCAGTTCCCAAATCAGGGGGCGAGCTCAGCCCCAGCATTTT. The chain carries TRBV28 and TRBJ1-5, with TRBD1 matching 8 bases. Trimming took 4 bases from V and 6 from J; bases not matched to a gene: 11. Germline V lookup: CDR1 MDHEN, CDR2 SYDVKM. The CDR3 has 16 residues.

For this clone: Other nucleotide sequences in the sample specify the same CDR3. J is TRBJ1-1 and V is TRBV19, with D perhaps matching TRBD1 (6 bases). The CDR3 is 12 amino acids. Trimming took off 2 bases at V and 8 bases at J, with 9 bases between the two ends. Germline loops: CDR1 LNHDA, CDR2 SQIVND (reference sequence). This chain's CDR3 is CASSIRGGEAFF. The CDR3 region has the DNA TGTGCCAGTAGTATAAGGGGGGGAGAAGCTTTCTTT.

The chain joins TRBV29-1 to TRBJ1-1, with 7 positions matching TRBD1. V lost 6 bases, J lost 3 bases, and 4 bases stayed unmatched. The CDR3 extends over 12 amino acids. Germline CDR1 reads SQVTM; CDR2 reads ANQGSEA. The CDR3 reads CSVNRGYTEAFF. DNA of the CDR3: TGCAGCGTCAACAGGGGTTACACTGAAGCTTTCTTT.

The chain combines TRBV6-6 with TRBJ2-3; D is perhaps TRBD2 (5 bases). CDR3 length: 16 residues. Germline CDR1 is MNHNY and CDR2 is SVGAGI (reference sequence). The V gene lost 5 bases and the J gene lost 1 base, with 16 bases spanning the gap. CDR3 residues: CASSSPTTFGTDTQYF. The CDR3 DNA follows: TGTGCCAGCAGTAGCCCGACTACCTTCGGCACAGATACGCAGTATTTT.

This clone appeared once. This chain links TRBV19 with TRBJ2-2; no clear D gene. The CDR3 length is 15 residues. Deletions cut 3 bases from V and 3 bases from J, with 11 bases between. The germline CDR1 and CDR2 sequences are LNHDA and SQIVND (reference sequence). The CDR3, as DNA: TGTGCCAGTAGTATTTGGCAGGCATACACCGGGGAGCTGTTTTTT. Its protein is CASSIWQAYTGELFF.